This TCR beta chain was identified during a study of cytomegalovirus exposure and HLA in healthy donors. The PCR employed 60 Vbeta primers together with 13 Jbeta primers. Data came from immunoSEQ multiplex PCR; TCRdb stores just in-frame clones and leaves some out. The sample lists over 150,000 clones; 80% to 90% were seen once. Per germline, CDR1 SGHNT and CDR2 YYREEE (reference sequence). The CDR3 length is 15 residues. The ends lost 6 bases at V and 5 bases at J; junction bases unmatched: 12. This TCR was recovered from a man aged 45-60 years in good health and CMV-seropositive. The specimen sequenced was PBMCs. The V and J genes are TRBV5-4 and TRBJ2-5; 8 positions match TRBD2. The chain's CDR3 is CASNRGGSVGETQYF. CDR3 in DNA: TGTGCCAGCAACCGGGGGGGATCGGTAGGTGAGACCCAGTACTTC.